The 23 T cell receptor beta chains in this list originate from one sample, sequenced in a study of cytomegalovirus exposure and HLA in healthy donors (dated by TCRdb to the late 2010s). The library was generated by the immunoSEQ multiplex PCR assay. For the multiplex PCR, a mixture combining 60 forward primers for TCR Vbeta segments and 13 reverse primers for TCR Jbeta segments was used. In its TCRdb copy, this immuneACCESS table keeps in-frame sequences only and misses some clones. Where compared with another copy, unresolved V genes explain less than half of these, and the others have no known cause. The sample table contains roughly 120,000 clones; only one count was recorded for 76% of them. The ten largest clones take up about an eighth of the sample. The sequencing sample was made of PBMCs. All receptors come from a man aged 30 to 39 in good health and CMV-seropositive.

The rearrangement uses TRBV2 and TRBJ2-2; perhaps TRBD1 as D (5 bases). This CDR3 has 15 amino acids. V lost 6 bases and J lost 4, with 15 bases in between. CDR1 is SNHLY and CDR2 is FYNNEI in the germline V gene. For the CDR3, the DNA is TGTGCCAGCAGGCGCGACAGCCTTGGCACCGGGGAGCTGTTTTTT. It specifies CASRRDSLGTGELFF.

This clone was detected a few times. This chain uses TRBV5-1 with TRBJ1-2, with 7 bases fitting TRBD1. CDR1 and CDR2 from the germline V gene are SGHRS and YFSETQ. V lost 4 bases to trimming and J lost 0 bases; unmatched junction nucleotides: 6. This CDR3 has 15 amino acids. CDR3 sequence: CASSTGTDSNYGYTF. The CDR3 nucleotides read TGCGCCAGCAGCACGGGGACAGACTCTAACTATGGCTACACCTTC.

The chain recombines TRBV5-1 with TRBJ2-2, with TRBD2 identical over 8 bases. The CDR3 consists of 15 residues. Germline lookup yields CDR1 SGHRS and CDR2 YFSETQ. V gave up 4 bases and J gave up 6 bases; unmatched junction bases: 8. CDR3 sequence (DNA): TGCGCCAGCAGCCGGCCGGGACTAGTTTCCGGGGAGCTGTTTTTT. Translating gives CASSRPGLVSGELFF. Supplemented by reference TRBV5-1 and TRBJ2-2, the full variable domain reads KAGVTQTPRYLIKTRGQQVTLSCSPISGHRSVSWYQQTPGQGLQFLFEYFSETQRNKGNFPGRFSGRQFSNSRSEMNVSTLELGDSALYLCASSRPGLVSGELFFGEGSRLTVL.

The CDR3 protein is CASSPEGLVGYEQYF. CDR3 DNA sequence: TGTGCCAGCAGCCCGGAGGGACTAGTTGGCTACGAGCAGTACTTC. The rearrangement links TRBV9 to TRBJ2-7; 8 positions match TRBD2. The CDR3 runs to 15 residues. Germline-derived CDR1 and CDR2 are SGDLS and YYNGEE. After removal of 4 bases from V and 3 bases from J, the junction contained 9 bases not matched to a gene.

The chain combines TRBV9 with TRBJ2-5, with D maybe TRBD1 (5 bases). The CDR3 loop spans 15 amino acids. The V gene lost 4 bases and the J gene lost 7 bases, with 20 bases spanning the gap. CDR1 and CDR2 (germline): SGDLS, YYNGEE. CDR3: CASSPSQQVLGTQYF. The CDR3 DNA reads as TGTGCCAGCAGCCCCTCCCAACAGGTCCTAGGGACCCAGTACTTC.

This chain uses TRBV7-9 with TRBJ2-3, with TRBD2 identical over 7 bases. After removal of 2 bases from V and 4 bases from J, the junction contained 9 bases not matched to a gene. There are 16 residues in the CDR3. CDR1 is SEHNR and CDR2 is FQNEAQ in the germline V gene (reference sequence). CDR3 sequence: CASSLSAGEDADTQYF. CDR3 in DNA: TGTGCCAGCAGCTTATCTGCGGGGGAGGATGCAGATACGCAGTATTTT.

The chain joins TRBV7-2 to TRBJ2-2; 12 nucleotides agree with TRBD2. Per germline, CDR1 SGHTA and CDR2 FQGNSA. V lost 4 bases and J lost 6; bases outside the gene matches: 6. This CDR3 is 16 amino acids long. In DNA form, the CDR3 reads TGTGCCAGCAGCTCCCCTAGCGGGGGGGCAGCCGGGGAGCTGTTTTTT. This sequence encodes CASSSPSGGAAGELFF. The variable domain in full, completed from reference TRBV7-2 and TRBJ2-2, reads GAGVSQSPSNKVTEKGKDVELRCDPISGHTALYWYRQSLGQGLEFLIYFQGNSAPDKSGLPSDRFSAERTGGSVSTLTIQRTQQEDSAVYLCASSSPSGGAAGELFFGEGSRLTVL.

The chain links TRBV2 to TRBJ1-6, with TRBD1 identical over 8 bases. The V gene's germline CDR1 is SNHLY and CDR2 FYNNEI. Losses at the gene ends were 6 bases for V and 0 bases for J; bases not matched to a gene: 4. There are 16 residues in the CDR3. CDR3 in DNA: TGTGCCAGCAGCGAGGACAGGGACTCCTATAATTCACCCCTCCACTTT. It specifies CASSEDRDSYNSPLHF. Together with reference TRBV2 and TRBJ1-6, the CDR3 gives the full variable domain: EPEVTQTPSHQVTQMGQEVILRCVPISNHLYFYWYRQILGQKVEFLVSFYNNEISEKSEIFDDQFSVERPDGSNFTLKIRSTKLEDSAMYFCASSEDRDSYNSPLHFGNGTRLTVT.

The table lists this clone with a count of one. V usage is TRBV28 and J usage is TRBJ2-2; D remains ambiguous. This CDR3 is 12 amino acids long. Germline assignment: CDR1 MDHEN and CDR2 SYDVKM. Trimming left V 8 bases short and J 3 bases short, with 7 bases between. CDR3 region: CASLGYTGELFF. CDR3 nucleotide sequence: TGTGCCAGCCTCGGGTACACCGGGGAGCTGTTTTTT.

Concerning this clone itself: Other DNA sequences within the sample encode an identical CDR3. The chain links TRBV7-2 to TRBJ2-5; TRBD1 matches at 8 bases. V shed 6 bases and J 5 bases; nucleotides not matched to a gene: 8. Germline V gene lookup returns CDR1 SGHTA and CDR2 FQGNSA. The CDR3 is 14 amino acids. The CDR3 sequence is CASRPSGGGETQYF. CDR3 nucleotide sequence: TGTGCCAGCAGACCCTCAGGGGGCGGGGAGACCCAGTACTTC.

The V gene is TRBV19, the J gene TRBJ1-5, with D perhaps matching TRBD1 (6 bases). The germline V gene encodes CDR1 LNHDA and CDR2 SQIVND (reference sequence). Trimming took off 5 bases at V and 0 bases at J, with 11 bases between the two ends. This CDR3 contains 15 residues. CDR3 nucleotides: TGTGCCAGTAGTCGTTACAGGGATAGCAATCAGCCCCAGCATTTT. Encoded protein: CASSRYRDSNQPQHF.

The gene calls are TRBV7-4 and TRBJ1-1; TRBD1 agrees at 7 bases. This CDR3 is built from 17 residues. Trimming cost V 1 base and J 1 base; bases outside gene matches: 9. Germline V gene data show CDR1 as SGHVT and CDR2 as SQSDAQ. In DNA, the CDR3 is TGTGCCAGCAGCTTAGAGGGGGCAGAGGGGGGGAACACTGAAGCTTTCTTT. It translates to CASSLEGAEGGNTEAFF.

The V gene is TRBV18, the J gene TRBJ1-1; 10 nucleotides match TRBD1. The CDR3 loop spans 14 amino acids. Germline V gives CDR1 KGHSH, CDR2 LQKENI. Unmatched junction bases numbered 7, after V lost 5 bases and J lost 7 bases. In nucleotides, the CDR3 is TGTGCCAGCTCAGCGGGGACAGGGGACTATGAAGCTTTCTTT. Protein sequence: CASSAGTGDYEAFF.

This clone was recorded once. The chain has TRBV5-1 and TRBJ2-5; TRBD2 agrees at 7 bases. This CDR3 contains 14 residues. With 0 bases clipped from V and 5 bases from J, the junction kept 4 bases outside the gene matches. Per germline, CDR1 SGHRS and CDR2 YFSETQ. CDR3 in amino acids: CASSLVAGVETQYF. Here the CDR3 DNA reads TGCGCCAGCAGCTTGGTGGCGGGGGTGGAGACCCAGTACTTC.

The J gene is TRBJ2-5, the V gene TRBV2; no definite D call. Per the germline V gene, CDR1 is SNHLY and CDR2 is FYNNEI. The CDR3 contains 12 residues. V dropped 6 bases and J dropped 9 bases, with 14 bases sitting between them. The CDR3 sequence: CASRSLSEAQYF. CDR3 sequence (DNA): TGTGCCAGCAGATCCCTTTCCGAGGCCCAGTACTTC.

The V gene is TRBV4-3, the J gene TRBJ2-6, with D perhaps matching TRBD2 (6 bases). Germline lookup yields CDR1 LGHNA and CDR2 YSLEER. Trimming took 3 bases from V and 4 from J, leaving 13 bases between them. CDR3 size: 16 residues. The CDR3 DNA is TGCGCCAGCAGCCATATTGGACTAATGGGGGCCAACGTCCTGACTTTC. This translates into CASSHIGLMGANVLTF.

The chain couples TRBV6-5 to TRBJ1-2; D is uncertain. V lost 10 bases and J 6 bases, leaving 12 bases between the germline ends. Germline V CDR1 and CDR2: MNHEY, SVGAGI. The CDR3 covers 11 residues. The DNA for the CDR3 is TGTGCCACCAGACTGGGAGATGGCTACACCTTC. Protein: CATRLGDGYTF.

The rearrangement uses TRBV19 and TRBJ2-3; D remains unclear. V was clipped by 5 bases and J by 1 base, with 16 bases between them. The CDR3 spans 16 residues. From germline, CDR1 is LNHDA and CDR2 SQIVND (reference sequence). The chain's CDR3 is CASSLTSELGTDTQYF. CDR3 DNA: TGTGCCAGTAGTCTCACCTCGGAGTTGGGCACAGATACGCAGTATTTT.

This chain connects TRBV6-5 to TRBJ2-1, with 10 positions matching TRBD2. This CDR3 has 15 residues. With V trimmed by 4 bases and J by 6 bases, 6 bases remained unmatched. Germline assignment: CDR1 MNHEY and CDR2 SVGAGI. The CDR3 reads CASSFQRGGRNEQFF. In DNA, the CDR3 is TGTGCCAGCAGTTTCCAGCGGGGGGGCCGCAATGAGCAGTTCTTC.

The V gene is TRBV6-5, the J gene TRBJ2-2; D gene uncertain. This CDR3 comprises 14 residues. CDR1 MNHEY and CDR2 SVGAGI come from the germline V gene. V was clipped by 11 bases and J by 2 bases, with 15 bases between them. Written as DNA, the CDR3 is TGTGCCTCCCGCCGGCAGGCTAACACCGGGGAGCTGTTTTTT. This translates into CASRRQANTGELFF.

V gene TRBV14 combines with J gene TRBJ2-1, with no clear D. This CDR3 has 15 residues. V gave up 0 bases and J gave up 5 bases, with 11 bases separating them. Germline CDR1 SGHDN, CDR2 FVKESK. DNA for the CDR3: TGTGCCAGCAGCCAAGAGGAGAAGGCCGACAATGAGCAGTTCTTC. It is translated as CASSQEEKADNEQFF.

The J gene is TRBJ2-7, the V gene TRBV5-5, with 7 bases that match TRBD1. CDR1 is SGHKS, CDR2 YYEKEE, per germline (reference sequence). V lost 0 bases, J lost 7 bases, and 13 bases stayed unmatched. This CDR3 spans 16 amino acids. CDR3 sequence reads: CASSLGPGQRTGEQYF. The CDR3 DNA sequence: TGTGCCAGCAGCTTGGGTCCGGGACAGCGGACAGGTGAGCAGTACTTC.

This clone was detected a few times. V and J are TRBV5-1 and TRBJ1-2; maybe TRBD1 (6 bases). There are 13 residues in the CDR3. Deletions cut 0 bases from V and 8 bases from J, with 11 bases between. From germline, CDR1 is SGHRS and CDR2 YFSETQ. In DNA form, the CDR3 reads TGCGCCAGCAGCTTGGGGGACACTCAGGGCTACACCTTC. It is translated as CASSLGDTQGYTF.